The TCR beta chain under discussion was sequenced for a study of T cell responses to AZD1222 COVID-19 vaccine. Notes on the study in general: At baseline, seropositivity was found in only five or six AZD1222 recipients. The CD4 TCRs associated with vaccination extended across spike and predominated at 160-218 and 743-854. The reported proportion of spike-specific TCRs targeting unmutated variant regions was nearly half.

Repertoires were generated with immunoSEQ multiplex PCR, while TCRdb's copy carries only in-frame clones and drops some. This sample carries 150,000 or so clones, roughly nine tenths of them seen once, and the ten largest clones take around 3%. A note on this clone: Its antigen is unknown.

The CDR3 spans 14 residues. Losses at the gene ends were 4 bases for V and 6 bases for J; bases not matched to a gene: 9. Germline values: CDR1 SQVTM, CDR2 ANQGSEA. V usage is TRBV29-1 and J usage is TRBJ2-5, with TRBD1 matching over 9 bases. Sample: peripheral blood, taken on day 0 of AZD1222 vaccination. The origin of this receptor is an adult in good health. The CDR3 region is CSVGDRDLRKTQYF. DNA of the CDR3: TGCAGCGTTGGGGACAGGGACCTTCGGAAGACCCAGTACTTC.